The rows below give T cell receptor beta chains drawn from one sample of a study of cytomegalovirus exposure and HLA in healthy donors. Data came from immunoSEQ multiplex PCR; TCRdb stores just in-frame clones and leaves some out. Of around 130,000 clones in the sample, roughly 69% were seen once. The sequencing sample was made of PBMCs. These receptors originate from a human donor in good health. The CDR3 runs from the conserved cysteine through the conserved F or W. Fields, in order: clone size, V gene, J gene, D gene, CDR3 protein, CDR3 DNA. D genes are given only for firm matches. Clone size is shown for a subset of rows, as once, few, many or a class of expanded clone.

clone_size: NA
v_call: TRBV19
j_call: TRBJ2-1
d_call: NA
cdr3_aa: CASSTGTYNEQFF
cdr3_nt: TGTGCCAGTTCGACGGGGACCTACAATGAGCAGTTCTTC

clone_size: NA
v_call: TRBV19
j_call: TRBJ2-2
d_call: NA
cdr3_aa: CASTGGKLGELFF
cdr3_nt: TGTGCCAGTACAGGAGGAAAGCTCGGGGAGCTGTTTTTT

clone_size: NA
v_call: TRBV28
j_call: TRBJ1-6
d_call: NA
cdr3_aa: CASKGLKGSWFRGLENSPLHF
cdr3_nt: TGTGCCAGCAAAGGACTTAAAGGGAGTTGGTTTAGGGGACTGGAAAATTCACCCCTCCACTTT

clone_size: NA
v_call: TRBV5-4
j_call: TRBJ2-1
d_call: NA
cdr3_aa: CASSLGGRNNEQFF
cdr3_nt: TGTGCCAGCAGCTTGGGTGGTAGAAACAATGAGCAGTTCTTC

clone_size: NA
v_call: TRBV5-1
j_call: TRBJ1-4
d_call: NA
cdr3_aa: CASSFLLGGEKLFF
cdr3_nt: TGCGCCAGCAGCTTCTTGTTGGGCGGGGAAAAACTGTTTTTT

clone_size: once
v_call: TRBV11-2
j_call: TRBJ2-7
d_call: NA
cdr3_aa: CASSPLTITYEQYF
cdr3_nt: TGTGCCAGCAGCCCTCTGACAATCACCTACGAGCAGTACTTC

clone_size: NA
v_call: TRBV7-2
j_call: TRBJ2-2
d_call: NA
cdr3_aa: CASSFSGEGTGELFF
cdr3_nt: TGTGCCAGCAGCTTTTCGGGGGAAGGCACCGGGGAGCTGTTTTTT

clone_size: NA
v_call: TRBV30
j_call: TRBJ1-5
d_call: NA
cdr3_aa: CAWSVGADNQPQHF
cdr3_nt: TGTGCCTGGAGCGTGGGGGCCGACAATCAGCCCCAGCATTTT

clone_size: NA
v_call: TRBV27
j_call: TRBJ2-2
d_call: TRBD2
cdr3_aa: CASSFRLAGVQGTGELFF
cdr3_nt: TGTGCCAGCAGTTTTCGGCTAGCGGGAGTTCAGGGCACCGGGGAGCTGTTTTTT

clone_size: NA
v_call: TRBV27
j_call: TRBJ2-7
d_call: NA
cdr3_aa: CASIRSGGAFHFYEQYF
cdr3_nt: TGTGCCAGCATCAGGAGTGGGGGCGCGTTCCACTTCTACGAGCAGTACTTC

clone_size: NA
v_call: TRBV5-4
j_call: TRBJ2-7
d_call: TRBD1
cdr3_aa: CASSYDRGAEQYF
cdr3_nt: TGTGCCAGCAGCTACGACAGGGGGGCCGAGCAGTACTTC

clone_size: NA
v_call: TRBV7-3
j_call: TRBJ2-3
d_call: TRBD2
cdr3_aa: CASSDFGGTTDTQYF
cdr3_nt: TGTGCCAGCAGCGACTTCGGGGGGACCACAGATACGCAGTATTTT

clone_size: NA
v_call: TRBV4-3
j_call: TRBJ1-1
d_call: NA
cdr3_aa: CASSIDFNTEAFF
cdr3_nt: TGCGCCAGCAGTATAGACTTCAACACTGAAGCTTTCTTT

clone_size: NA
v_call: TRBV9
j_call: TRBJ1-3
d_call: TRBD1
cdr3_aa: CASSGRTGGATGNTIYF
cdr3_nt: TGTGCCAGCAGCGGCAGGACAGGGGGCGCGACTGGAAACACCATATATTTT

clone_size: NA
v_call: TRBV5-6
j_call: TRBJ1-6
d_call: NA
cdr3_aa: CASSFQGGLRNSPLHF
cdr3_nt: TGTGCCAGCAGCTTTCAGGGTGGGCTGCGTAATTCACCCCTCCACTTT

clone_size: NA
v_call: TRBV5-1
j_call: TRBJ2-7
d_call: NA
cdr3_aa: CASSLDLEGGELYEQYF
cdr3_nt: TGCGCCAGCAGCTTGGATTTGGAGGGAGGCGAACTCTACGAGCAGTACTTC

clone_size: NA
v_call: TRBV28
j_call: TRBJ1-1
d_call: NA
cdr3_aa: CASSRGGVNTEAFF
cdr3_nt: TGTGCCAGCTCAAGAGGAGGGGTGAACACTGAAGCTTTCTTT

clone_size: once
v_call: TRBV6-7
j_call: TRBJ1-5
d_call: NA
cdr3_aa: CASSYSYPTGGYSNQPQHF
cdr3_nt: TGTGCCAGCAGTTACTCTTACCCAACCGGGGGGTATAGCAATCAGCCCCAGCATTTT

clone_size: NA
v_call: TRBV18
j_call: TRBJ2-3
d_call: TRBD2
cdr3_aa: CASSPPLATDTQYF
cdr3_nt: TGTGCCAGCTCACCACCACTAGCGACAGATACGCAGTATTTT

clone_size: few
v_call: TRBV27
j_call: TRBJ1-4
d_call: TRBD1
cdr3_aa: CASRTDRVGATNEKLFF
cdr3_nt: TGTGCCAGCAGGACAGACAGGGTTGGAGCAACTAATGAAAAACTGTTTTTT

clone_size: once
v_call: TRBV19
j_call: TRBJ2-1
d_call: TRBD2
cdr3_aa: CATISSRGTSGRNEQFF
cdr3_nt: TGTGCCACTATATCGAGCCGAGGGACTAGCGGGAGGAATGAGCAGTTCTTC

clone_size: once
v_call: TRBV29-1
j_call: TRBJ2-7
d_call: TRBD1
cdr3_aa: CSVAPGQTSYEQYF
cdr3_nt: TGCAGCGTCGCGCCGGGACAGACCTCCTACGAGCAGTACTTC

clone_size: NA
v_call: TRBV14
j_call: TRBJ2-7
d_call: NA
cdr3_aa: CASSHAPTGRGSYEQYF
cdr3_nt: TGTGCCAGCAGCCACGCCCCGACAGGCCGTGGCTCCTACGAGCAGTACTTC

clone_size: NA
v_call: TRBV7-2
j_call: TRBJ2-3
d_call: TRBD2
cdr3_aa: CASSLAGGLISTDTQYF
cdr3_nt: TGTGCCAGCAGCCTAGCGGGGGGGCTCATAAGCACAGATACGCAGTATTTT

clone_size: few
v_call: TRBV29-1
j_call: TRBJ2-5
d_call: NA
cdr3_aa: CSVTGGPKTQYF
cdr3_nt: TGCAGCGTTACGGGGGGCCCGAAGACCCAGTACTTC

clone_size: NA
v_call: TRBV5-1
j_call: TRBJ1-2
d_call: NA
cdr3_aa: CASRRGDGNYGYTF
cdr3_nt: TGCGCCAGCAGACGGGGGGACGGAAACTATGGCTACACCTTC

clone_size: NA
v_call: TRBV30
j_call: TRBJ2-3
d_call: TRBD2
cdr3_aa: CAWSVRTSATDTQYF
cdr3_nt: TGTGCCTGGAGTGTACGGACTAGCGCTACAGATACGCAGTATTTT

clone_size: NA
v_call: TRBV9
j_call: TRBJ2-2
d_call: TRBD2
cdr3_aa: CASSVAGGGPGELFF
cdr3_nt: TGTGCCAGCAGCGTAGCGGGGGGTGGGCCCGGGGAGCTGTTTTTT

clone_size: NA
v_call: TRBV10-3
j_call: TRBJ2-7
d_call: TRBD2
cdr3_aa: CAISELAGGLEQYF
cdr3_nt: TGTGCCATCAGCGAACTAGCGGGAGGGCTCGAGCAGTACTTC

clone_size: NA
v_call: TRBV29-1
j_call: TRBJ1-2
d_call: NA
cdr3_aa: CSVEFAGWEKYGYTF
cdr3_nt: TGCAGCGTTGAGTTTGCGGGATGGGAAAAGTATGGCTACACCTTC

clone_size: few
v_call: TRBV21-1
j_call: TRBJ1-3
d_call: NA
cdr3_aa: CASSKSRQKGNTIYF
cdr3_nt: TGTGCCAGCAGCAAATCCCGACAGAAGGGAAACACCATATATTTT

clone_size: NA
v_call: TRBV9
j_call: TRBJ2-2
d_call: NA
cdr3_aa: CASSVVSGDTGELFF
cdr3_nt: TGTGCCAGCAGCGTAGTCTCCGGGGACACCGGGGAGCTGTTTTTT

clone_size: few
v_call: TRBV28
j_call: TRBJ2-5
d_call: TRBD2
cdr3_aa: CASRLGLAGGETQYF
cdr3_nt: TGTGCCAGCAGGCTGGGACTAGCGGGAGGAGAGACCCAGTACTTC

clone_size: NA
v_call: TRBV7-9
j_call: TRBJ2-2
d_call: NA
cdr3_aa: CSSSLGATGNTGELFF
cdr3_nt: TGTTCCAGCAGCTTAGGGGCCACAGGGAACACCGGGGAGCTGTTTTTT

clone_size: few
v_call: TRBV7-9
j_call: TRBJ2-1
d_call: NA
cdr3_aa: CSSSFMEVNNEQFF
cdr3_nt: TGTTCCAGCAGCTTCATGGAGGTCAACAATGAGCAGTTCTTC

clone_size: NA
v_call: TRBV28
j_call: TRBJ2-1
d_call: TRBD2
cdr3_aa: CASSVLAGSYNEQFF
cdr3_nt: TGTGCCAGCAGTGTACTAGCGGGTAGTTACAACGAGCAGTTCTTC

clone_size: NA
v_call: TRBV5-4
j_call: TRBJ2-2
d_call: NA
cdr3_aa: CASSAANTGELFF
cdr3_nt: TGTGCCAGCAGCGCAGCGAACACCGGGGAGCTGTTTTTT

clone_size: NA
v_call: TRBV5-6
j_call: TRBJ2-1
d_call: TRBD2
cdr3_aa: CASSFKAGVGNEQFF
cdr3_nt: TGTGCCAGCAGCTTCAAAGCGGGAGTAGGAAATGAGCAGTTCTTC

clone_size: NA
v_call: TRBV28
j_call: TRBJ2-7
d_call: TRBD2
cdr3_aa: CASSPYRGGHEQYF
cdr3_nt: TGTGCCAGCAGTCCGTATCGGGGGGGCCACGAGCAGTACTTC

clone_size: few
v_call: TRBV27
j_call: TRBJ2-7
d_call: TRBD1
cdr3_aa: CASSVSTGGKAEQYF
cdr3_nt: TGTGCCAGCAGTGTAAGCACAGGGGGCAAAGCCGAGCAGTACTTC

clone_size: few
v_call: TRBV6-5
j_call: TRBJ2-7
d_call: NA
cdr3_aa: CASSYGWGQTYEQYF
cdr3_nt: TGTGCCAGCAGTTATGGTTGGGGCCAGACCTACGAGCAGTACTTC

clone_size: NA
v_call: TRBV25-1
j_call: TRBJ1-5
d_call: TRBD1
cdr3_aa: CASRDRDREQPQHF
cdr3_nt: TGTGCCAGCAGGGACCGGGACAGGGAGCAGCCCCAGCATTTT

clone_size: once
v_call: TRBV9
j_call: TRBJ2-2
d_call: NA
cdr3_aa: CASSAQGSGTGELFF
cdr3_nt: TGTGCCAGCAGCGCCCAGGGGTCGGGCACCGGGGAGCTGTTTTTT

clone_size: NA
v_call: TRBV4-2
j_call: TRBJ2-1
d_call: NA
cdr3_aa: CAGSPRSRDSPYNEQFF
cdr3_nt: TGTGCCGGCAGCCCCCGGTCCCGGGACTCCCCCTACAATGAGCAGTTCTTC

clone_size: NA
v_call: TRBV27
j_call: TRBJ2-7
d_call: TRBD2
cdr3_aa: CASKQLAGVSEQYF
cdr3_nt: TGTGCCAGCAAGCAACTAGCGGGAGTTAGCGAGCAGTACTTC